These T cell receptor beta chains were read from a single sample in a study of PD-1 blockade in classical Hodgkin lymphoma. TCRdb keeps only in-frame clones here, not all; method: immunoSEQ multiplex PCR. The sample holds tens of thousands of clones, more than 80% seen once. The specimen comprised peripheral blood mononuclear cells (PBMCs), sampled before the fourth cycle of nivolumab. These receptors originate from a human donor with classical Hodgkin lymphoma. Each CDR3 is given with its conserved first and last residue. D genes are given only for firm matches. Rows give clone size only sometimes, using once, few, many, or a class for an expanded clone.

size,V,J,D,CDR3,DNA
.,TRBV2,TRBJ1-2,.,CARRKEHGGHYGYTF,TGTGCCAGAAGGAAAGAGCACGGGGGGCACTATGGCTACACCTTC
.,TRBV6-5,TRBJ1-2,.,CASGPLSSSFYGYTF,TGTGCCAGCGGCCCCCTCTCATCCTCCTTCTATGGCTACACCTTC
.,TRBV6-9,TRBJ1-6,.,CASSYYSLELRSPLHF,TGTGCCAGCAGTTACTACAGCCTAGAGTTGCGTTCACCCCTCCACTTT
.,TRBV10-2,TRBJ2-3,.,CASSVLLADTQYF,TGCGCCAGCAGCGTCCTACTAGCAGATACGCAGTATTTT
.,TRBV5-1,TRBJ2-5,.,CASSLTPGYQETQYF,TGCGCCAGCAGCTTAACTCCAGGGTACCAAGAGACCCAGTACTTC
.,TRBV5-4,TRBJ1-1,.,CASSPGHLNTEAFF,TGTGCCAGCAGCCCGGGACATTTGAACACTGAAGCTTTCTTT
.,TRBV6-6,TRBJ1-4,.,CASRSGVSEKLFF,TGTGCCAGCAGATCGGGAGTCTCTGAAAAACTGTTTTTT
.,TRBV4-1,TRBJ2-7,.,CASSHAGSYEQYF,TGCGCCAGCAGCCATGCCGGGAGCTACGAGCAGTACTTC
.,TRBV7-9,TRBJ1-1,.,CASSEPGRNTEAFF,TGTGCCAGCAGTGAACCAGGGAGGAACACTGAAGCTTTCTTT
.,TRBV11-2,TRBJ2-5,.,CASSLSRIGGAQETQYF,TGTGCCAGCAGCTTAAGCCGAATAGGTGGGGCACAAGAGACCCAGTACTTC
.,TRBV6-1,TRBJ2-7,.,CATGSPKGPYEQYF,TGTGCCACCGGGTCCCCTAAAGGGCCCTACGAGCAGTACTTC
once,TRBV7-9,TRBJ1-1,.,CASSQLGGREVEAFF,TGTGCCAGCAGCCAACTGGGGGGCAGGGAGGTTGAAGCTTTCTTT
.,TRBV7-9,TRBJ1-6,.,CASSRGNFNSPLHF,TGTGCCAGCAGCCGTGGGAATTTTAATTCACCCCTCCACTTT
.,TRBV18,TRBJ1-1,.,CASRGVLYTEAFF,TGTGCCAGCCGAGGGGTTTTGTACACTGAAGCTTTCTTT